This TCR beta chain was identified during a study of T cell responses to AZD1222 COVID-19 vaccine. Study context: Second-dose intervals of approximately 4 or approximately 12 weeks were pooled.

Study-wide results and limits: White British ancestry dominated among donors, who included more females, and clonal diversity was possibly underestimated.

V dropped 4 bases and J dropped 2; count of bases not matched to a gene: 7. Germline V gene lookup returns CDR1 SNHLY and CDR2 FYNNEI. The CDR3 covers 16 residues. Sequencing used immunoSEQ multiplex PCR; TCRdb keeps in-frame clones, though not all of them. The data hold roughly 150,000 clones, with around nine tenths observed a single time. Concerning this clone: Its antigen is not identified.

The sequence derives from an adult in good health. V is TRBV2 and J is TRBJ2-1; 8 nucleotides align to TRBD1. Source: peripheral blood, taken on day 0 of AZD1222 vaccination. The CDR3 region has the DNA TGTGCCAGCAGTGGGTGGACAGGGAGGACCTACAATGAGCAGTTCTTC. It translates to CASSGWTGRTYNEQFF.